This T cell receptor (beta chain) was retrieved from a study of blood T cell repertoires in COVID-19. Study in general: Acute and convalescent COVID-19 specimens originated in the United States, Italy and Spain.

Points on this clone: At one end, the junction sequence differs from germline, possibly due to a read error.

Original analysis: How many nucleated cells were present was estimated from reference gene primer amplification. The repertoire was sequenced with immunoSEQ multiplex PCR; TCRdb's copy has only in-frame clones and lacks some. That table is the source of V, J and clone size, and D and trimming were worked out from the DNA. Of about 120,000 clones detected, just over 70% appear once; the ten largest clones hold more than 0.8%. The CDR3 has 9 amino acids. The sample taken for sequencing was peripheral blood. This clonotype was obtained from a human donor with acute or convalescent COVID-19. The donor label of this sample is uncertain. The chain is built from TRBV12-3 or TRBV12-4 and TRBJ1-4; possible D gene TRBD1, 6 bases. CDR3 region: CASSHRQVF. The CDR3 DNA reads TGTGCCAGCAGCCACCGACAGGTCTTT.